These 20 T cell receptor beta chains were sequenced from one sample in a study of identical twins. Using its own MiXCR run on the 5' RACE reads, TCRdb lists one record per CDR3 protein. The sample includes some 710,000 distinct CDR3 sequences, 6.1% of them seen just once. Sequenced material: naive T cells sorted from blood. The receptor source for this set is a man in his late teens or twenties in good health.

This clonotype was counted ten times or more. The chain employs TRBV10-3 and TRBJ2-1, with a tentative D call TRBD1 (6 bases). Germline CDR1 is ENHRY and CDR2 is SYGVKD. Trimming took off 2 bases at V and 13 bases at J, with 15 bases between the two ends. This CDR3 comprises 13 residues. This CDR3 reads CAISEVFGTPQFF. Written as DNA, the CDR3 is TGTGCCATCAGTGAGGTCTTTGGGACACCACAGTTCTTC.

This clonotype was seen many times. The chain is built from TRBV12-3 or TRBV12-4 and TRBJ1-1; D is unresolved. The CDR3 runs to 14 residues. Trimming shortened V by 2 bases and J by 6 bases, and 13 bases separated the two germline ends. CDR3 nucleotide sequence: TGTGCCAGCAGTTTACGAGTGGGAGTCGCTGAAGCTTTCTTT. Translated, it gives CASSLRVGVAEAFF.

This clonotype has just a few counts. V is TRBV5-6 and J is TRBJ2-1; D possibly matches TRBD1 or TRBD2 (5 bases each). Germline V gene data show CDR1 as SGHDT and CDR2 as YYEEEE. The CDR3 consists of 17 residues. Deletions cut 4 bases from V and 5 bases from J, with 22 bases between. The chain's CDR3 is CASSDPVWDETHNEQFF. The CDR3 coding sequence is TGTGCCAGCAGCGACCCGGTCTGGGACGAAACGCACAATGAGCAGTTCTTC.

This rearrangement joins TRBV7-9 to TRBJ2-3; 7 bases line up with TRBD1. This CDR3 contains 14 residues. V shed 6 bases and J 6 bases; nucleotides not matched to a gene: 9. Germline assignment: CDR1 SEHNR and CDR2 FQNEAQ (reference sequence). CDR3 sequence: CASRTDRVGDTQYF. The CDR3, as DNA: TGTGCCAGCAGAACTGACAGGGTCGGGGATACGCAGTATTTT.

In this sample, this clonotype turned up a few times. V is TRBV5-1 and J is TRBJ2-3; unclear D gene. Germline lookup yields CDR1 SGHRS and CDR2 YFSETQ. Trimming shortened V by 4 bases and J by 2 bases, and 11 bases separated the two germline ends. The CDR3 is 14 amino acids. DNA for the CDR3: TGCGCCAGCAGCCATCTAGACCTCACAGATACGCAGTATTTT. This encodes CASSHLDLTDTQYF.

This chain joins TRBV7-8 and TRBJ1-1; 8 nucleotides match TRBD1. Trimming took 0 bases from V and 11 from J; bases not matched to a gene: 8. CDR1 and CDR2 from the germline V gene are SGHVS and FQNEAQ. The CDR3 is 14 residues long. The CDR3, as DNA: TGTGCCAGCAGCTTAGCCCGACTGGACAGGGCGGCTTTCTTT. This encodes CASSLARLDRAAFF. Based on the CDR3 plus reference TRBV7-8 and TRBJ1-1, the full variable domain is GAGVSQSPRYKVAKRGQDVALRCDPISGHVSLFWYQQALGQGPEFLTYFQNEAQLDKSGLPSDRFFAERPEGSVSTLKIQRTQQEDSAVYLCASSLARLDRAAFFGQGTRLTVV.

CDR3 sequence (DNA): TGTGCCAGCAGCGCGGACAGGGCTTCGGACACTGAAGCTTTCTTT. Translation gives CASSADRASDTEAFF. V is TRBV9 and J is TRBJ1-1; 8 bases match TRBD1. Trimming at V came to 3 bases and at J to 3 bases, leaving 7 bases not matched to a gene. The CDR3 covers 15 residues. Germline V CDR1 and CDR2: SGDLS, YYNGEE.

This chain links TRBV14 with TRBJ2-3, with D unclear. Trimming pared 3 bases from V and 11 bases from J, leaving 9 bases between. CDR1 is SGHDN, CDR2 FVKESK, per germline. The CDR3 runs to 11 residues. CDR3 sequence (DNA): TGTGCCAGCAGCCACGGATACCGGCAGTATTTT. It specifies CASSHGYRQYF.

DNA of the CDR3: TGTGCCACCAGCAGGATGGGGGTAGAGACCCAGTACTTC. It is translated as CATSRMGVETQYF. V is TRBV15 and J is TRBJ2-5; D may match TRBD1 or TRBD2 (5 bases each). V lost 3 bases, J lost 4 bases, and 9 bases lay in between. Germline CDR1 is LNHNV and CDR2 is YYDKDF (reference sequence). The CDR3 is 13 amino acids.

The CDR3 loop is CASSQISRQETQYF. Here the CDR3 DNA reads TGTGCCAGCAGTCAAATTAGCAGACAAGAGACCCAGTACTTC. The V gene is TRBV27, the J gene TRBJ2-5; D unclear. Germline CDR1 and CDR2: MNHEY and SMNVEV (reference sequence). The CDR3 has 14 residues. Trimming stripped 5 bases from V and 2 bases from J, with 12 bases between.

As regards this clonotype: Given a much more abundant clone one base away, this may be a read error. The DNA for the CDR3 is TGTGCCAACAGTTACTGGGGAGGCAATGAGCAGTTCTTC. This encodes CANSYWGGNEQFF. V and J are TRBV6-6 and TRBJ2-1; a possible D gene is TRBD2 (6 bases). Germline CDR1 and CDR2: MNHNY and SVGAGI (reference sequence). The CDR3 sequence is 13 residues long.

This clonotype came up many times. The chain couples TRBV10-3 to TRBJ2-5, with 9 bases fitting TRBD1. Germline CDR1 reads ENHRY; CDR2 reads SYGVKD. V was clipped by 7 bases and J by 2 bases; unmatched bases: 2. This CDR3 contains 13 residues. In nucleotides, the CDR3 is TGTGCCATCATGGGACAGGGACAAGAGACCCAGTACTTC. Translation: CAIMGQGQETQYF.

In its sample, this clonotype was seen many times. V gene TRBV5-1 combines with J gene TRBJ2-1; 11 bases map to TRBD2. Germline CDR1 SGHRS, CDR2 YFSETQ. This CDR3 spans 15 amino acids. The junction had 7 bases not matched to a gene; V was cut back by 4 bases and J by 7 bases. CDR3 sequence (DNA): TGCGCCAGCAGCGCCTGGCTAGCGGGAGGAAATGAGCAGTTCTTC. Protein product: CASSAWLAGGNEQFF.

This CDR3 is CSARVGPRMKNTEAFF. As DNA, the CDR3 is TGCAGTGCTAGGGTTGGGCCCAGAATGAAAAACACTGAAGCTTTCTTT. The rearrangement uses TRBV20-1 and TRBJ1-1; D not resolved. Germline V gene data show CDR1 as DFQATT and CDR2 as SNEGSKA (reference sequence). This CDR3 is built from 16 residues. Trimming cost V 3 bases and J 2 bases, with 19 bases left between them.

In this sample, this clonotype turned up many times. The rearrangement links TRBV20-1 to TRBJ2-2; a weak D match, TRBD1 (5 bases). The CDR3 loop spans 16 amino acids. The germline V gene encodes CDR1 DFQATT and CDR2 SNEGSKA (reference sequence). V lost 1 base, J lost 3 bases, and 15 bases lay in between. The DNA of the CDR3 is TGCAGTGCTAGAGCATATTCCGACAGTCACACCGGGGAGCTGTTTTTT. It translates to CSARAYSDSHTGELFF.

This clonotype showed up many times. The chain employs TRBV6-9 and TRBJ1-2; 9 nucleotides line up with TRBD1. Germline CDR1 is MNHGY and CDR2 is SVAAGI. CDR3 length: 15 residues. V lost 1 base and J lost 5; bases outside the gene matches: 5. The chain's CDR3 is CASSYFTGGSYGYTF. The DNA for the CDR3 is TGTGCCAGCAGTTATTTCACAGGGGGCTCTTATGGCTACACCTTC.

The table lists this clonotype with a few counts. The chain recombines TRBV11-2 with TRBJ2-7, with 11 bases matching TRBD2. V lost 4 bases, J lost 3 bases, and 5 bases stayed unmatched. Germline CDR1 SGHAT, CDR2 FQNNGV. The CDR3 contains 15 residues. The CDR3 loop reads CASSSLAGAYYEQYF. The DNA of the CDR3 is TGTGCCAGCAGCTCACTAGCGGGAGCCTACTACGAGCAGTACTTC.

This clonotype came up many times. V usage is TRBV20-1 and J usage is TRBJ2-7; D not certain. The germline gives CDR1 DFQATT, CDR2 SNEGSKA (reference sequence). This CDR3 region has 14 residues. V lost 1 base, J lost 2 bases, and 12 bases lay in between. The CDR3 bases are TGCAGTGCTAGAGCGGTGGGGTTCACCTACGAGCAGTACTTC. Translating gives CSARAVGFTYEQYF.

A single count supports this clonotype. This may stem from a read error, because a much larger clone lies one nucleotide away. V gene TRBV3-1 combines with J gene TRBJ2-3; 9 nucleotides agree with TRBD2. This CDR3 has 15 residues. The germline gives CDR1 LGHDT, CDR2 YNNKEL (reference sequence). CDR3 loop: CASSLGLATPYTQFF. Written as DNA, the CDR3 is TGTGCCAGCAGCCTAGGACTAGCGACACCTTATACGCAGTTTTTT.

The V call is TRBV20-1, the J call TRBJ1-5; no clear D gene. V lost 5 bases and J lost 6, with 20 bases in between. CDR1 is DFQATT, CDR2 SNEGSKA, per germline (reference sequence). The CDR3 has 15 residues. The CDR3 DNA follows: TGCAGTGCTCAGGAAGTATTAACCAAAGTTCAGCCCCAGCATTTT. This translates into CSAQEVLTKVQPQHF.